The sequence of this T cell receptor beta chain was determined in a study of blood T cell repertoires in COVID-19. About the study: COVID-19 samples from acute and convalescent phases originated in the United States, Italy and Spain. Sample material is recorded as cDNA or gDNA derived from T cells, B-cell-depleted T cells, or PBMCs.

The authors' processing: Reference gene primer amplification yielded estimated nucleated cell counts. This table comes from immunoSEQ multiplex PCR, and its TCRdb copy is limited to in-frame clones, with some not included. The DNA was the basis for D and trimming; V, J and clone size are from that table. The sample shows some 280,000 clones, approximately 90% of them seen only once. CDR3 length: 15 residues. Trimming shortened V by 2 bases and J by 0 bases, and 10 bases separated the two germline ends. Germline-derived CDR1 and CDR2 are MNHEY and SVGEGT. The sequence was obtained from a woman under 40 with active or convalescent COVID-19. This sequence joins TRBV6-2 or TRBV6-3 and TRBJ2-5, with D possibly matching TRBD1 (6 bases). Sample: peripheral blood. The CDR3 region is CASSYGQGYQETQYF. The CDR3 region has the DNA TGTGCCAGCAGTTACGGGCAGGGGTACCAAGAGACCCAGTACTTC.